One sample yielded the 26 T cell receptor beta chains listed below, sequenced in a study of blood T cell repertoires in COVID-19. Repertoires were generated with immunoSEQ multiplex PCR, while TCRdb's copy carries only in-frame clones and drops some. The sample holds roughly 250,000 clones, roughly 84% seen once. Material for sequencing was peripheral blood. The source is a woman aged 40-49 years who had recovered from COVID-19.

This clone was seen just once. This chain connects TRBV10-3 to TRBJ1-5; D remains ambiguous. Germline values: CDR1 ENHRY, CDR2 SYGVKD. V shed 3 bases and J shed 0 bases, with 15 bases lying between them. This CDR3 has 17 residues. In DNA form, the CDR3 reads TGTGCCATCAGTGAAACGGGGAGGGAACCTAGCAATCAGCCCCAGCATTTT. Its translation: CAISETGREPSNQPQHF.

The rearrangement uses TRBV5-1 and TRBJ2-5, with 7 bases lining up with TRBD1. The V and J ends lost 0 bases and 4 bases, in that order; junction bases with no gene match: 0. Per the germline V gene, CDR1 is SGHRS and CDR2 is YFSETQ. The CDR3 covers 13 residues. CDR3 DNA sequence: TGCGCCAGCAGCTTGGGGACAGGAGAGACCCAGTACTTC. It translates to CASSLGTGETQYF.

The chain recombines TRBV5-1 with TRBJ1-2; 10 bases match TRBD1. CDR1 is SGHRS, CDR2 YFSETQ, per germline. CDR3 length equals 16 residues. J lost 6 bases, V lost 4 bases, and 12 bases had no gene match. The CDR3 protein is CASSRVNSGTGDGYTF. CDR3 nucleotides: TGCGCCAGCAGCCGTGTGAACTCCGGGACAGGGGATGGCTACACCTTC.

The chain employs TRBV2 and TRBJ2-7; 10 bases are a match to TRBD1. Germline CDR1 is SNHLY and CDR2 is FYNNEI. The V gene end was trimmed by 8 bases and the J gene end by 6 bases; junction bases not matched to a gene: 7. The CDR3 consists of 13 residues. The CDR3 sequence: CASGGTGVSEQYF. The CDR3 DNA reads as TGTGCCAGCGGAGGGACAGGGGTAAGCGAGCAGTACTTC.

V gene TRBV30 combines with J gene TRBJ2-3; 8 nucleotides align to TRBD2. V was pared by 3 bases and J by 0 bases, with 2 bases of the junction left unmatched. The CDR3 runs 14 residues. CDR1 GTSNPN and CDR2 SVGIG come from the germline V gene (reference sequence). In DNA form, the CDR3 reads TGTGCCTGGAGGGTAGCGGGAAGCACAGATACGCAGTATTTT. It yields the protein CAWRVAGSTDTQYF.

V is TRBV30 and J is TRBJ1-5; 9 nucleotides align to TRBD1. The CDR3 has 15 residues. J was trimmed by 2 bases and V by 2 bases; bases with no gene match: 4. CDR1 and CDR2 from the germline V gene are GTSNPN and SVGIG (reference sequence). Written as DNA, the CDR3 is TGTGCCTGGAGTAGGGGGACAGGGCGCAATCAGCCCCAGCATTTT. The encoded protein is CAWSRGTGRNQPQHF.

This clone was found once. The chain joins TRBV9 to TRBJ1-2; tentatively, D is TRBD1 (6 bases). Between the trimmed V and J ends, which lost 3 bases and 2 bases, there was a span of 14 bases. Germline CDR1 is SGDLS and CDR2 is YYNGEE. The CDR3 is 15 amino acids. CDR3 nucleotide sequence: TGTGCCAGCAGCGCTCAGGGGCAATTAAACTATGGCTACACCTTC. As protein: CASSAQGQLNYGYTF.

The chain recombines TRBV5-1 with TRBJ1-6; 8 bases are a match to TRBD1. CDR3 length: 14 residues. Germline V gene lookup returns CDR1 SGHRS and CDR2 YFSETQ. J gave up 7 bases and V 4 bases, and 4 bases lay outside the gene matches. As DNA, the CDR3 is TGCGCCAGCAGCCCGGACAGGGAAAATTCACCCCTCCACTTT. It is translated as CASSPDRENSPLHF. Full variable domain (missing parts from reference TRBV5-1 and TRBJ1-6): KAGVTQTPRYLIKTRGQQVTLSCSPISGHRSVSWYQQTPGQGLQFLFEYFSETQRNKGNFPGRFSGRQFSNSRSEMNVSTLELGDSALYLCASSPDRENSPLHFGNGTRLTVT.

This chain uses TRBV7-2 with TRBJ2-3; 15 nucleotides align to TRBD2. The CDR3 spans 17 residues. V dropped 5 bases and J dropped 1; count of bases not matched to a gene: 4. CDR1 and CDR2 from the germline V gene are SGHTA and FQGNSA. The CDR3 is CASSIRTSGGGTDTQYF. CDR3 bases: TGTGCCAGCAGCATAAGGACTAGCGGGGGGGGCACAGATACGCAGTATTTT. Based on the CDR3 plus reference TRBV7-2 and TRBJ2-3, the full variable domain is GAGVSQSPSNKVTEKGKDVELRCDPISGHTALYWYRQSLGQGLEFLIYFQGNSAPDKSGLPSDRFSAERTGGSVSTLTIQRTQQEDSAVYLCASSIRTSGGGTDTQYFGPGTRLTVL.

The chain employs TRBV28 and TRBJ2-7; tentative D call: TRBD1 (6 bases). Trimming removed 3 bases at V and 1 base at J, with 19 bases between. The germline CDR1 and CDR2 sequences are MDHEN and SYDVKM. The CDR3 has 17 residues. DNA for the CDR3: TGTGCCAGCAGTTTTGGGGGACACCTGCCCCAATCCTACGAGCAGTACTTC. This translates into CASSFGGHLPQSYEQYF.

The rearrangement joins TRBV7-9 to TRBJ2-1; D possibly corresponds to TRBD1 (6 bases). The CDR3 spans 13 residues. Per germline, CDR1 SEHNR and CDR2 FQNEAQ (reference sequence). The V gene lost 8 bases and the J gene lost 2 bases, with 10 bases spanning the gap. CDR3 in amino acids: CASPRGTYNEQFF. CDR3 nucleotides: TGTGCCAGCCCCAGGGGCACCTACAATGAGCAGTTCTTC.

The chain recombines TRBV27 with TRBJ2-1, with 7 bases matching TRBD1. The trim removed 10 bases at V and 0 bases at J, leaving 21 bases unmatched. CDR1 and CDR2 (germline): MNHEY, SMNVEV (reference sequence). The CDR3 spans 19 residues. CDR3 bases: TGTGCCAAAGACCTGCCCTGGGACAGCCTCATTCACTCCTACAATGAGCAGTTCTTC. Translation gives CAKDLPWDSLIHSYNEQFF.

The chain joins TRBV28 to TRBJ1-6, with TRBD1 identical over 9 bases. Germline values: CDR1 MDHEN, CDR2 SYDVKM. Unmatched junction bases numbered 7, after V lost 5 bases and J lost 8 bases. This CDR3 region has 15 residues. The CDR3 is CASSPGTGNYSPLHF. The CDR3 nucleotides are TGTGCCAGCAGTCCCGGGACAGGGAACTATTCACCCCTCCACTTT.

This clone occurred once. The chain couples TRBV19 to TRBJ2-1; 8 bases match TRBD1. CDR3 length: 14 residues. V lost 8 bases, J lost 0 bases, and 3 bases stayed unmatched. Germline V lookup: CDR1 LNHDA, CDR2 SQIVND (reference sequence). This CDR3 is CASQGAGSYNEQFF. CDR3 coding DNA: TGTGCCAGTCAGGGGGCCGGCTCCTACAATGAGCAGTTCTTC.

CDR3: CASRLSGGGYGYTF. CDR3 coding DNA: TGTGCCAGCAGGCTATCAGGGGGCGGGTATGGCTACACCTTC. The V and J genes are TRBV28 and TRBJ1-2; 8 positions match TRBD1. The CDR3 has 14 amino acids. V was pared by 6 bases and J by 5 bases, with 8 bases of the junction left unmatched. Germline-derived CDR1 and CDR2 are MDHEN and SYDVKM.

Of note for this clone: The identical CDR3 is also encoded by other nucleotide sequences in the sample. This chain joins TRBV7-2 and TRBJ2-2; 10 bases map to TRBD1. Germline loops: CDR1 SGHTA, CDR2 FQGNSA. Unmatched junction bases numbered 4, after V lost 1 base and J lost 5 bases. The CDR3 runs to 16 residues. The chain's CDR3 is CASSLGTGGRTGELFF. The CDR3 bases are TGTGCCAGCAGCTTAGGGACAGGGGGGCGGACCGGGGAGCTGTTTTTT.

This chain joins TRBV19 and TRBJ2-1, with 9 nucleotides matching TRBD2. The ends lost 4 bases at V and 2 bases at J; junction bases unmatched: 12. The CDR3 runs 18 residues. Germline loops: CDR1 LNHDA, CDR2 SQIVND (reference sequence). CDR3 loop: CASSTLGTSLITYNEQFF. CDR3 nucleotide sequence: TGTGCCAGTAGTACCCTCGGGACTAGCCTTATTACCTACAATGAGCAGTTCTTC.

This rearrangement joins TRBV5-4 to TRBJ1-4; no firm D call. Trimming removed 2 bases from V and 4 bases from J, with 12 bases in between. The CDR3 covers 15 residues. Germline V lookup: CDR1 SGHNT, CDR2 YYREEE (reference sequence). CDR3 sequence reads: CASSFGEALNEKLFF. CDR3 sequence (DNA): TGTGCCAGCAGCTTCGGGGAGGCACTTAATGAAAAACTGTTTTTT. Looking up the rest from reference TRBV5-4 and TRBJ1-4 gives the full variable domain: ETGVTQSPTHLIKTRGQQVTLRCSSQSGHNTVSWYQQALGQGPQFIFQYYREEENGRGNFPPRFSGLQFPNYSSELNVNALELDDSALYLCASSFGEALNEKLFFGSGTQLSVL.

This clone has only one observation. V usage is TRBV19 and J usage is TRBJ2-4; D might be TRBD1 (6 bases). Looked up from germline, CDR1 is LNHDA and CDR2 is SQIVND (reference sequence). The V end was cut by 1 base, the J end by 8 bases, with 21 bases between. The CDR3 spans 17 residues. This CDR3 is CASSIVPNGTPRDIQYF. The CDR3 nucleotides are TGTGCCAGTAGTATAGTCCCGAACGGGACACCGAGGGACATTCAGTACTTC.

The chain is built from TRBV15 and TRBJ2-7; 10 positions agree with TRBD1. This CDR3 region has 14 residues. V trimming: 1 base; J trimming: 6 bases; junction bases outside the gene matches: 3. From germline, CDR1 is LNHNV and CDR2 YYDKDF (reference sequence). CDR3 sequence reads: CATSRGQGAGEQYF. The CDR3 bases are TGTGCCACCAGCAGAGGACAGGGGGCGGGCGAGCAGTACTTC.

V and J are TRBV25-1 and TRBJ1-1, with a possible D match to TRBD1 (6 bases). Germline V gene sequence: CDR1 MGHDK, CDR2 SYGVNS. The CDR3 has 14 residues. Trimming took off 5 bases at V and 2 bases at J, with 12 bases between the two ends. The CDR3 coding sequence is TGTGCCAGCAGTAGGACAGAGACTAACACTGAAGCTTTCTTT. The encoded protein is CASSRTETNTEAFF.

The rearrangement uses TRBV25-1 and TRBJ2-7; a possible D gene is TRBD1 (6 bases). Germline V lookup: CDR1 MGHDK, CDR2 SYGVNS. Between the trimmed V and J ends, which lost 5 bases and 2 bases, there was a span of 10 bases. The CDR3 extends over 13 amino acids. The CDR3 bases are TGTGCCAGCAGTTTCCGACAGGCCTACGAGCAGTACTTC. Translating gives CASSFRQAYEQYF.

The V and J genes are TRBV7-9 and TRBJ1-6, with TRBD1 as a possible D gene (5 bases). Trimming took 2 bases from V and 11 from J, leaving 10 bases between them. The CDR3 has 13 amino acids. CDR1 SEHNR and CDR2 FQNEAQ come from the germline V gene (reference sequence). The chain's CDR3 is CASSLTQGAPLHF. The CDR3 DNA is TGTGCCAGCAGCTTAACTCAAGGGGCACCCCTCCACTTT.

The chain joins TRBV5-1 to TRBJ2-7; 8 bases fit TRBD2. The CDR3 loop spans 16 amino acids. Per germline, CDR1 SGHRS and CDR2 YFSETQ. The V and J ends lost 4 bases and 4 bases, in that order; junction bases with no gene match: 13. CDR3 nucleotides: TGCGCCAGCAGCAACGAAGACGGGGGGGAAAGGTACGAGCAGTACTTC. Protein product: CASSNEDGGERYEQYF.

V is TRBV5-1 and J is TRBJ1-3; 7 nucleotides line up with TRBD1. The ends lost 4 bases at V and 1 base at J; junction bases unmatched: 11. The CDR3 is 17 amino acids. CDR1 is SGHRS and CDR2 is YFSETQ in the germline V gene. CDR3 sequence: CASSRDNRGGSGNTIYF. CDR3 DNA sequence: TGCGCCAGCAGCCGTGACAACAGGGGAGGATCTGGAAACACCATATATTTT.

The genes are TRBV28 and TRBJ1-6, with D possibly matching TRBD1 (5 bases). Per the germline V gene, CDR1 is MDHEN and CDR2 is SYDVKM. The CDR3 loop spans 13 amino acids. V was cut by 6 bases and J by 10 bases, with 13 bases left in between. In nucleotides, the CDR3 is TGTGCCAGCAGCCAGCGGGGGGTCTCACCCCTCCACTTT. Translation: CASSQRGVSPLHF.